The 10 T cell receptor beta chains below were found in one sample sequenced in a study of blood T cell repertoires in COVID-19. Profiled with immunoSEQ multiplex PCR; TCRdb holds only in-frame clones, not every one. Altogether 40,000 to 50,000 clones are present, around 86% being singletons, with the ten largest covering roughly 45%. Sequencing was carried out using peripheral blood. The receptors originated from a woman of 80 years or more with acute or convalescent COVID-19.

The chain combines TRBV11-3 with TRBJ1-1, with 8 bases that match TRBD1. Per the germline V gene, CDR1 is SGHNT and CDR2 is YENEEA. The V segment lost 4 bases and the J segment 1 base; nucleotides outside the gene matches: 5. The CDR3 is made up of 15 amino acids. The CDR3 region is CASSSLDRANTEAFF. The CDR3 bases are TGTGCCAGCAGCTCTTTGGACAGGGCGAACACTGAAGCTTTCTTT.

J is TRBJ1-1 and V is TRBV21-1; no DNA check was done on the table's D call, TRBD1. TRBV21-1 is shown as a pseudogene. The CDR3 consists of 17 residues. The CDR3: CASSSTDRGRKDTEAFF. The CDR3, as DNA: TGTGCCAGCAGCAGTACCGACAGGGGGCGCAAGGACACTGAAGCTTTCTTT.

CDR3 DNA: TGTGCCAGCAGACTCCGGACAGGGGGCTCTACAGATACGCAGTATTTT. This encodes CASRLRTGGSTDTQYF. The genes are TRBV2 and TRBJ2-3; TRBD1 aligns across 11 bases. The germline V gene encodes CDR1 SNHLY and CDR2 FYNNEI. J lost 3 bases, V lost 6 bases, and 8 bases had no gene match. CDR3 length: 16 amino acids.

As concerns this clone: A much larger clone lies a single base off, so this may be a read error. This sample includes further DNA sequences coding for the same CDR3. This chain joins TRBV2 and TRBJ1-6; D unresolved. Germline CDR1 reads SNHLY; CDR2 reads FYNNEI. The V end was cut by 3 bases, the J end by 3 bases, with 9 bases between. The CDR3 spans 15 residues. CDR3 sequence reads: CASSEGPGYNSPLHF. CDR3 bases: TGTGCCAGCAGTGAGGGCCCAGGCTATAATTCACCCCTCCACTTT.

The genes are TRBV7-3 and TRBJ2-1, with 10 bases aligning to TRBD2. Unmatched junction bases numbered 5, after V lost 5 bases and J lost 4 bases. Germline V CDR1 and CDR2: SGHTA, FQGTGA. CDR3 size: 15 residues. In DNA, the CDR3 is TGTGCCAGCAGCCCCGGGACTAGCGTATACAATGAGCAGTTCTTC. Protein: CASSPGTSVYNEQFF. Full variable domain (outside the CDR3, taken from reference TRBV7-3 and TRBJ2-1): GAGVSQTPSNKVTEKGKYVELRCDPISGHTALYWYRQSLGQGPEFLIYFQGTGAADDSGLPNDRFFAVRPEGSVSTLKIQRTERGDSAVYLCASSPGTSVYNEQFFGPGTRLTVL.

The rearrangement links TRBV25-1 to TRBJ1-3, with D hard to call. The CDR3 is 14 residues long. Deletions cut 6 bases from V and 0 bases from J, with 9 bases between. Germline lookup yields CDR1 MGHDK and CDR2 SYGVNS. In nucleotides, the CDR3 is TGTGCCAGCAGGTCTAGCGGCTCTGGAAACACCATATATTTT. Amino acid sequence: CASRSSGSGNTIYF.

The chain carries TRBV5-1 and TRBJ2-3; TRBD1 matches at 7 bases. This CDR3 spans 14 amino acids. V shed 5 bases, J shed 3 bases, and the junction held 6 bases outside the gene matches. Germline V gene sequence: CDR1 SGHRS, CDR2 YFSETQ. CDR3 nucleotides: TGCGCCAGCAGTCCGACAGGGATTACAGATACGCAGTATTTT. It specifies CASSPTGITDTQYF.

The sample holds one count of this clone. This rearrangement joins TRBV5-6 to TRBJ1-1; 9 nucleotides align to TRBD1. The junction had 9 bases not matched to a gene; V was cut back by 5 bases and J by 1 base. The CDR3 loop spans 16 amino acids. Germline loops: CDR1 SGHDT, CDR2 YYEEEE. CDR3 amino acids: CASRAGTGRRNTEAFF. For the CDR3, the DNA is TGTGCCAGCAGAGCAGGGACAGGGCGTCGGAACACTGAAGCTTTCTTT.

The chain joins TRBV11-3 to TRBJ1-2; 8 bases match TRBD1. Germline CDR1 and CDR2: SGHNT and YENEEA. With 4 bases clipped from V and 8 bases from J, the junction kept 3 bases outside the gene matches. CDR3 length: 12 amino acids. The CDR3 sequence: CASSSGGRGYTF. The CDR3 DNA is TGTGCCAGCAGCTCAGGGGGCCGCGGCTACACCTTC.

This chain links TRBV28 with TRBJ2-5; 9 bases map to TRBD1. The germline gives CDR1 MDHEN, CDR2 SYDVKM. This CDR3 has 14 residues. With V trimmed by 3 bases and J by 5 bases, 4 bases remained unmatched. This chain's CDR3 is CASSFHGTGETQYF. CDR3 DNA: TGTGCCAGCAGTTTTCACGGGACAGGGGAGACCCAGTACTTC.